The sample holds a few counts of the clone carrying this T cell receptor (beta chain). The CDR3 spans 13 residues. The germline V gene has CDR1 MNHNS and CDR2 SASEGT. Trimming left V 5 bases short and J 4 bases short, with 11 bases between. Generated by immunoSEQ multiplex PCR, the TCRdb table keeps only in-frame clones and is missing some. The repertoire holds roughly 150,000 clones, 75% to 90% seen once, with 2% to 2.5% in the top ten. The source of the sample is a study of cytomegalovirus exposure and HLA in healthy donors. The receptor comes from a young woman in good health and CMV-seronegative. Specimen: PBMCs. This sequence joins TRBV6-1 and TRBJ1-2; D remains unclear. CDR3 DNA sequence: TGTGCCAGCAGTAACTCGTTCTTCTATGGCTACACCTTC. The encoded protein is CASSNSFFYGYTF.